These 29 T cell receptor beta chains were all obtained from the same sample, sequenced in a study of cytomegalovirus exposure and HLA in healthy donors. Primers for the PCR totalled 60 Vbeta and 13 Jbeta. Sequencing was performed with immunoSEQ multiplex PCR; in TCRdb, only in-frame clones are kept and a portion is missing. The sample carries just over 200,000 clones, approximately 79% recorded once. Specimen: PBMCs. These receptor sequences come from a man aged 50-60 years in good health and CMV-seronegative.

The V and J genes are TRBV11-2 and TRBJ2-1, with TRBD2 identical over 14 bases. Trimming removed 5 bases from V and 4 bases from J; junction bases left unmatched: 4. This CDR3 is 16 amino acids long. The germline V gene encodes CDR1 SGHAT and CDR2 FQNNGV. The CDR3 coding sequence is TGTGCCAGCAGCGTCGGACTAGCGGGGGGTTACAATGAGCAGTTCTTC. It encodes CASSVGLAGGYNEQFF.

This chain connects TRBV30 to TRBJ2-1, with TRBD1 matching over 7 bases. Trimming removed 5 bases from V and 9 bases from J; junction bases left unmatched: 10. Germline V gene data show CDR1 as GTSNPN and CDR2 as SVGIG (reference sequence). The CDR3 runs 13 residues. In nucleotides, the CDR3 is TGTGCCTGGGAACGAACAGGGGTTGGTGAGCAGTTCTTC. Its protein product is CAWERTGVGEQFF. Looking up the rest from reference TRBV30 and TRBJ2-1 gives the full variable domain: SQTIHQWPATLVQPVGSPLSLECTVEGTSNPNLYWYRQAAGRGLQLLFYSVGIGQISSEVPQNLSASRPQDRQFILSSKKLLLSDSGFYLCAWERTGVGEQFFGPGTRLTVL.

This chain joins TRBV28 and TRBJ2-5; D not resolved. With 6 bases removed from V and 1 base from J, the gap between germline ends came to 12 bases. The CDR3 has 14 amino acids. Germline V gene lookup returns CDR1 MDHEN and CDR2 SYDVKM. In DNA form, the CDR3 reads TGTGCCAGCAGGCGCAGGTTCACCCAAGAGACCCAGTACTTC. This codes for CASRRRFTQETQYF.

This clone was observed a few times. V is TRBV27 and J is TRBJ1-2; maybe TRBD1 (6 bases). Germline V gives CDR1 MNHEY, CDR2 SMNVEV (reference sequence). Trimming pared 3 bases from V and 4 bases from J, leaving 18 bases between. CDR3 size: 16 residues. The CDR3: CASSFLSGGASYGYTF. CDR3 sequence (DNA): TGTGCCAGCAGTTTCTTGTCGGGGGGGGCGAGCTATGGCTACACCTTC.

The chain uses TRBV28 and TRBJ2-5, with 10 bases that match TRBD1. The length of the CDR3 is 14 residues. The junction had 3 bases not matched to a gene; V was cut back by 1 base and J by 7 bases. Germline CDR1 MDHEN, CDR2 SYDVKM. The CDR3 coding sequence is TGTGCCAGCAGTTTATTAAGACAGGGGGCGACCCAGTACTTC. It yields the protein CASSLLRQGATQYF.

The chain employs TRBV25-1 and TRBJ2-7, with TRBD2 matching over 9 bases. CDR1 and CDR2 from the germline V gene are MGHDK and SYGVNS. With V trimmed by 3 bases and J by 5 bases, 2 bases remained unmatched. The CDR3 is 13 residues long. The CDR3: CASSEREGHEQYF. The CDR3 region has the DNA TGTGCCAGCAGTGAGCGGGAGGGCCACGAGCAGTACTTC.

V usage is TRBV27 and J usage is TRBJ2-5, with 8 bases that match TRBD1. V lost 5 bases and J lost 6; bases outside the gene matches: 5. Germline V lookup: CDR1 MNHEY, CDR2 SMNVEV (reference sequence). The CDR3 contains 13 residues. CDR3 sequence (DNA): TGTGCCAGCAGTCCAGGGGGCGCGAAGACCCAGTACTTC. Its translation: CASSPGGAKTQYF.

The V call is TRBV29-1, the J call TRBJ1-4, with a weak D call TRBD1 (6 bases). The CDR3 contains 13 residues. Trimming cost V 6 bases and J 3 bases, with 11 bases left between them. CDR1 is SQVTM and CDR2 is ANQGSEA in the germline V gene. CDR3 protein: CSVGEGANEKLFF. The CDR3 DNA follows: TGCAGCGTCGGTGAGGGGGCTAATGAAAAACTGTTTTTT.

The chain employs TRBV4-1 and TRBJ2-1; D remains unclear. This CDR3 region has 12 residues. Per the germline V gene, CDR1 is MGHRA and CDR2 is YSYEKL. V dropped 0 bases and J dropped 7 bases, with 4 bases sitting between them. The CDR3 DNA follows: TGCGCCAGCAGCCAAGATTTAAATGAGCAGTTCTTC. This sequence encodes CASSQDLNEQFF.

There are a few counts of this clone. V and J are TRBV19 and TRBJ2-3; 9 nucleotides align to TRBD1. Germline CDR1 is LNHDA and CDR2 is SQIVND (reference sequence). The CDR3 totals 14 residues. Trimming at V came to 7 bases and at J to 3 bases, leaving 5 bases not matched to a gene. CDR3 coding DNA: TGTGCCAGTAAGCCGGGACAGGGTACAGATACGCAGTATTTT. This sequence encodes CASKPGQGTDTQYF.

This chain uses TRBV4-1 with TRBJ2-7; 8 positions match TRBD1. The CDR3 consists of 16 residues. CDR1 and CDR2 (germline): MGHRA, YSYEKL. The trim removed 1 base at V and 1 base at J, leaving 6 bases unmatched. CDR3 amino acids: CASSQVDGTGSYEQYF. CDR3 sequence (DNA): TGCGCCAGCAGCCAAGTTGATGGGACAGGATCCTACGAGCAGTACTTC.

J is TRBJ2-7 and V is TRBV5-1; 11 nucleotides align to TRBD1. The CDR3 length is 16 residues. The germline V gene has CDR1 SGHRS and CDR2 YFSETQ. Trimming took 0 bases from V and 7 from J; bases not matched to a gene: 9. CDR3 protein: CASSLASGTGGWEQYF. Written as DNA, the CDR3 is TGCGCCAGCAGCTTGGCCTCCGGGACAGGGGGGTGGGAGCAGTACTTC.

The chain recombines TRBV6-5 with TRBJ1-2; possibly TRBD1 for D (5 bases). V was pared by 0 bases and J by 1 base, with 9 bases between. Germline V gives CDR1 MNHEY, CDR2 SVGAGI. This CDR3 has 15 amino acids. The CDR3 reads CASSYSSQGNYGYTF. For the CDR3, the DNA is TGTGCCAGCAGTTACTCTAGTCAGGGTAACTATGGCTACACCTTC.

This clone has just a few counts. The chain employs TRBV28 and TRBJ1-2; D not resolved. CDR3 length: 14 residues. Germline V CDR1 and CDR2: MDHEN, SYDVKM. V dropped 6 bases and J dropped 0 bases, with 11 bases sitting between them. CDR3 region: CASSPGSANYGYTF. CDR3 nucleotide sequence: TGTGCCAGCAGCCCCGGGTCGGCTAACTATGGCTACACCTTC.

V is TRBV5-1 and J is TRBJ2-7; a possible D gene is TRBD2 (6 bases). Germline V gene lookup returns CDR1 SGHRS and CDR2 YFSETQ. CDR3 length equals 14 residues. V lost 1 base to trimming and J lost 3 bases, with 11 bases between them. This chain's CDR3 is CASSLSEGLYEQYF. The DNA of the CDR3 is TGCGCCAGCAGCTTGAGCGAGGGACTCTACGAGCAGTACTTC. The full variable domain, rest sourced from reference TRBV5-1 and TRBJ2-7, is KAGVTQTPRYLIKTRGQQVTLSCSPISGHRSVSWYQQTPGQGLQFLFEYFSETQRNKGNFPGRFSGRQFSNSRSEMNVSTLELGDSALYLCASSLSEGLYEQYFGPGTRLTVT.

The gene calls are TRBV27 and TRBJ1-2, with 7 bases fitting TRBD1. The CDR3 is 14 amino acids. Germline CDR1 MNHEY, CDR2 SMNVEV (reference sequence). Trimming cost V 3 bases and J 7 bases; bases outside gene matches: 8. The chain's CDR3 is CASSFSGGAGGYTF. Written as DNA, the CDR3 is TGTGCCAGCAGTTTTTCAGGGGGTGCTGGTGGCTACACCTTC.

V is TRBV30 and J is TRBJ1-5, with 7 positions matching TRBD1. This CDR3 is 16 amino acids long. V lost 1 base and J lost 0; bases outside the gene matches: 6. Germline V gene data show CDR1 as GTSNPN and CDR2 as SVGIG (reference sequence). Written as DNA, the CDR3 is TGTGCCTGGAGTGGCGACAGGGCGGGTAGCAATCAGCCCCAGCATTTT. Protein: CAWSGDRAGSNQPQHF.

This clone turned up a few times. The chain joins TRBV5-4 to TRBJ2-2; 8 bases fit TRBD2. Germline lookup yields CDR1 SGHNT and CDR2 YYREEE (reference sequence). The CDR3 length is 15 residues. Trimming at V came to 0 bases and at J to 4 bases, leaving 2 bases not matched to a gene. The CDR3 DNA reads as TGTGCCAGCAGCTTGGCCCTAGCGGGCACCGGGGAGCTGTTTTTT. Its translation is CASSLALAGTGELFF. Supplemented by reference TRBV5-4 and TRBJ2-2, the full variable domain reads ETGVTQSPTHLIKTRGQQVTLRCSSQSGHNTVSWYQQALGQGPQFIFQYYREEENGRGNFPPRFSGLQFPNYSSELNVNALELDDSALYLCASSLALAGTGELFFGEGSRLTVL.

The chain recombines TRBV5-4 with TRBJ2-7, with 10 bases matching TRBD1. This CDR3 has 15 residues. CDR1 and CDR2 from the germline V gene are SGHNT and YYREEE (reference sequence). Losses at the gene ends were 4 bases for V and 2 bases for J; bases not matched to a gene: 6. The CDR3 bases are TGTGCCAGCAGCCAGGGACAGGGGCTGACCTACGAGCAGTACTTC. Residues: CASSQGQGLTYEQYF.

The chain joins TRBV18 to TRBJ1-2; 10 positions agree with TRBD1. After removal of 3 bases from V and 4 bases from J, the junction contained 2 bases not matched to a gene. The CDR3 has 14 residues. In germline, CDR1 is KGHSH, CDR2 LQKENI. Here the CDR3 reads CASSPTGGPYGYTF. CDR3 DNA sequence: TGTGCCAGCTCACCGACAGGGGGCCCCTATGGCTACACCTTC.

This clone was observed once. This chain joins TRBV9 and TRBJ1-2; 8 positions match TRBD1. The length of the CDR3 is 18 residues. J gave up 1 base and V 1 base, and 12 bases lay outside the gene matches. CDR1 is SGDLS and CDR2 is YYNGEE in the germline V gene. CDR3 sequence reads: CASSVTGTGSTFNYGYTF. Written as DNA, the CDR3 is TGTGCCAGCAGCGTAACCGGGACAGGTTCTACATTTAACTATGGCTACACCTTC.

The genes are TRBV28 and TRBJ2-3; TRBD2 matches 8 bases. V shed 6 bases, J shed 4 bases, and the junction held 9 bases outside the gene matches. This CDR3 has 15 amino acids. In germline, CDR1 is MDHEN, CDR2 SYDVKM. CDR3 DNA sequence: TGTGCCAGCAGATCCCCGGGAGGGGTTTCAGATACGCAGTATTTT. It yields the protein CASRSPGGVSDTQYF.

This clone came up a few times. The J gene is TRBJ2-7, the V gene TRBV30; 12 positions match TRBD2. J was trimmed by 7 bases and V by 7 bases; bases with no gene match: 8. The CDR3 spans 13 residues. Germline V gives CDR1 GTSNPN, CDR2 SVGIG (reference sequence). The CDR3 loop reads CAYILAGGREQYF. The CDR3 DNA is TGTGCCTATATACTAGCGGGAGGTAGAGAGCAGTACTTC.

The chain recombines TRBV5-1 with TRBJ1-1; TRBD1 might be the D (5 bases). The CDR3 extends over 15 amino acids. With 1 base removed from V and 1 base from J, the gap between germline ends came to 11 bases. Per the germline V gene, CDR1 is SGHRS and CDR2 is YFSETQ. CDR3 protein: CASSLSATANTEAFF. The CDR3, as DNA: TGCGCCAGCAGCTTGAGTGCGACAGCGAACACTGAAGCTTTCTTT.

CDR3 loop: CASRNPGTSAETQYF. The CDR3 bases are TGTGCCAGCAGAAACCCCGGGACTAGCGCAGAGACCCAGTACTTC. The chain has TRBV6-1 and TRBJ2-5; 10 positions agree with TRBD2. CDR1 MNHNS and CDR2 SASEGT come from the germline V gene. J lost 4 bases, V lost 6 bases, and 8 bases had no gene match. The CDR3 runs to 15 residues.

The CDR3 DNA follows: TGTGCCAGCACCCACGGGGGACAGGGGGCATACAATGAGCAGTTCTTC. It yields the protein CASTHGGQGAYNEQFF. The chain has TRBV11-1 and TRBJ2-1, with 12 bases aligning to TRBD1. The V gene's germline CDR1 is SGHAT and CDR2 FQDESV (reference sequence). V shed 7 bases and J 4 bases; nucleotides not matched to a gene: 8. This CDR3 is built from 16 residues.

The chain uses TRBV28 and TRBJ1-2; TRBD1 matches at 9 bases. The CDR3 contains 16 residues. Per the germline V gene, CDR1 is MDHEN and CDR2 is SYDVKM. Losses at the gene ends were 4 bases for V and 8 bases for J; bases not matched to a gene: 14. CDR3 sequence reads: CASSSIDPGQGEGYTF. The CDR3 coding sequence is TGTGCCAGCAGTTCCATTGATCCGGGACAGGGTGAGGGCTACACCTTC.

The genes are TRBV6-1 and TRBJ2-1; 12 bases fit TRBD1. The CDR3 is made up of 14 amino acids. Germline lookup yields CDR1 MNHNS and CDR2 SASEGT. V gave up 5 bases and J gave up 8 bases; unmatched junction bases: 4. The CDR3 DNA reads TGTGCCAGCAGTCGGGACAGGGGGCCGGATGAGCAGTTCTTC. This translates into CASSRDRGPDEQFF.

The rearrangement uses TRBV7-6 and TRBJ2-5, with a possible D match to TRBD2 (7 bases). Germline V gene sequence: CDR1 SGHVS, CDR2 FNYEAQ. This CDR3 comprises 16 residues. Trimming cost V 5 bases and J 5 bases, with 21 bases left between them. In DNA, the CDR3 is TGTGCCAGCAGCGAGGGCCTTCGGGGGGCGCCGGAGACCCAGTACTTC. Amino acid sequence: CASSEGLRGAPETQYF.